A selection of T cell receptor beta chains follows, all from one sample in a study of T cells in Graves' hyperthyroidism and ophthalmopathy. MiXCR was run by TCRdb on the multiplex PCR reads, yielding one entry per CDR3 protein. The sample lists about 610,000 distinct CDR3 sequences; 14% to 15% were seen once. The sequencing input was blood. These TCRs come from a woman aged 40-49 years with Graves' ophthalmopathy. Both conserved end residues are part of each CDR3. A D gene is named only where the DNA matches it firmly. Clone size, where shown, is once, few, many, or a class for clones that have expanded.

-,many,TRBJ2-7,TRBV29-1,TGCAGCGTTAAGGGCACTTCCTACGAGCAGTACTTC,CSVKGTSYEQYF
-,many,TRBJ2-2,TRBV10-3,TGTGCCATCAGTGAAGGGGTCTACGCCGGGGAGCTGTTTTTT,CAISEGVYAGELFF
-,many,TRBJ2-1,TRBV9,TGTGCCAGCAGCGTAGTTTCTAGCGACAATGAGCAGTTCTTC,CASSVVSSDNEQFF
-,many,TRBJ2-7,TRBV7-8,TGTGCCAGCAGCTCCAGAAGCTCCCACGAGCAGTACTTC,CASSSRSSHEQYF
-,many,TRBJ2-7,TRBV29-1,TGCAGCGTTGAGGTTGGCGAGCAGTACTTC,CSVEVGEQYF
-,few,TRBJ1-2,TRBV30,TGTGCCTGGAGTGCCGGGCAGGGAGGTGGCTACACCTTC,CAWSAGQGGGYTF
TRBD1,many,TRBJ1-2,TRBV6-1,TGTGCCAGCAGTGAGTGGGACAGGGCTGATGGCTACACCTTC,CASSEWDRADGYTF
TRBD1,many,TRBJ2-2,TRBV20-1,TGCAGTGCTTCCCCCCAGGGGGCGAACACCGGGGAGCTGTTTTTT,CSASPQGANTGELFF
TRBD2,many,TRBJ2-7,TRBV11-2,TGTGCCAGCAGCTTGGGACTAGCGGAAAGTAGCTCCTCCTACGAGCAGTACTTC,CASSLGLAESSSSYEQYF
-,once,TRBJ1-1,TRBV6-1,TGTGCCAGCAGTGAAACCCCCGCCGCTTTCTTT,CASSETPAAFF
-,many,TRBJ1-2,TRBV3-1,TGTGCCAGCAGCCCGGACACCCTCTATGGCTACACCTTC,CASSPDTLYGYTF
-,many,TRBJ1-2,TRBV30,TGTGCCTGGGGGGAGAGGGATGGCTACACCTTC,CAWGERDGYTF
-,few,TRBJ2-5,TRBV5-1,TGCGCCAGCAGCTTGTCGGGAAGCCCAGAGACCCAGTACTTC,CASSLSGSPETQYF
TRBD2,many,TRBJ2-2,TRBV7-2,TGTGCCAGCAGCTCCCCGGGACTAGTAATCGGGGAGCTGTTTTTT,CASSSPGLVIGELFF
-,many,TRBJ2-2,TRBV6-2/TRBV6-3,-,CASILDRDYDGELFF
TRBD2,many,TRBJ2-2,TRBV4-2,TGTGCCAGCAGCCAAGAGCTAGCGGGAAATGGGGAGCTGTTTTTT,CASSQELAGNGELFF
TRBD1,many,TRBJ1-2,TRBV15,TGTGCCACCAGCAGAGATGGGGACAGGGTAGGTGGCTACACCTTC,CATSRDGDRVGGYTF
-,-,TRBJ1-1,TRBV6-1,TGTGCCAGCAGGGGTCAGAGACAGGCCAAGAACACTGAAGCTTTCTTT,CASRGQRQAKNTEAFF
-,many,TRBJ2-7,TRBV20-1,TGCAGTGCCTCGATGACAGAGTCCTACGAGCAGTACTTC,CSASMTESYEQYF
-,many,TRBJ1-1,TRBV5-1,TGCGCCAGCAGCTTACAGGAATGGGGCACTGAAGCTTTCTTT,CASSLQEWGTEAFF
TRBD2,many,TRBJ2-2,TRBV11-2,TGTGCCAGCAGCTACTTGACTAGCGGGAAGGGCGGGGAGCTGTTTTTT,CASSYLTSGKGGELFF
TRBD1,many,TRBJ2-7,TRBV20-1,TGCAGTGCTAGACCCCCAAGCGGGACAGGGGGCCATCGAGGCTACGAGCAGTACTTC,CSARPPSGTGGHRGYEQYF
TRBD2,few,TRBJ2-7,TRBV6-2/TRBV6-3,TGTGCCAGCAGTGACCTAGCGGGAGGCCCGGTTGATGACTTC,CASSDLAGGPVDDF
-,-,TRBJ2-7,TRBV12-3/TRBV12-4,TGTGCCAGCAGTCCCCCCGGGGCTCTCGGGGTGCGCGAGCAGTACTTC,CASSPPGALGVREQYF
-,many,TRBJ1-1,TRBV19,TGTGCCAGTTCCCCCCCAGGTCCTGAAGCTTTCTTT,CASSPPGPEAFF
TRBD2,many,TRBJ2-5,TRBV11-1,TGTGCCAGCAGCTTAGGCCACTACCCCGGGACTAGCGGGAGTATGGAGACCCAGTACTTC,CASSLGHYPGTSGSMETQYF
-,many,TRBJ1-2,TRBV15,TGTGCCACCAGCAGAGATTCGGCAGGCTATGGCTACACCTTC,CATSRDSAGYGYTF
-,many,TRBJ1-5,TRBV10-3,TGTGCCATCAGAGCTGCACAGGGTAGCAATCAGCCCCAGCATTTT,CAIRAAQGSNQPQHF
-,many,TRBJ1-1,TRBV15,TGTGCCACCAGCAGGGGAGGAAGAATATCGAACACTGAAGCTTTCTTT,CATSRGGRISNTEAFF
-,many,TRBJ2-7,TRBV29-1,TGCAGCGTTGCGAGGGCATCGGTTGACTACGAGCAGTACTTC,CSVARASVDYEQYF
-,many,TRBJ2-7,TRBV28,TGTGCCAGCAGAGGGTTTGGAAGCACGGGTGGGAGAACCTACGAGCAGTACTTC,CASRGFGSTGGRTYEQYF
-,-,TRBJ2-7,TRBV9,TGTGCCAGCAGCCCTACAGGTACCAACCCCTACGAGCAGTACTTC,CASSPTGTNPYEQYF
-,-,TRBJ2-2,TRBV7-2,TGTGCCAGCAGCTTGTGGCGGGTCGACACCGGGGAGCTGTTTTTT,CASSLWRVDTGELFF
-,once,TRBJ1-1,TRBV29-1,TGCAGCGTACAAAACCCCTCGGGGGGTGGCACTTTCTTT,CSVQNPSGGGTFF
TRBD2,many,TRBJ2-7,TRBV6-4,TGTGCCAGCATGGGGAGAGGACTAGCGGGAGGGGAATCCTCCTACGAGCAGTACTTC,CASMGRGLAGGESSYEQYF
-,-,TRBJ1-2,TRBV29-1,TGCAGCGTCACCAGGGACGGTGACCCCTATGGCTACACCTTC,CSVTRDGDPYGYTF
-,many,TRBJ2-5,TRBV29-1,TGCAGCGTCCTAGGCCGGGACCAAGAGACCCAGTACTTC,CSVLGRDQETQYF
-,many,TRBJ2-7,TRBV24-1,TGTGCCACCAGTGATCCCCAGGGTCGCGAGCAGTACTTC,CATSDPQGREQYF
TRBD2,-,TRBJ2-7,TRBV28,TGTGCCAGCAGTTTTTTTCGCGGGAGTAGCGACGAGCAGTACTTC,CASSFFRGSSDEQYF
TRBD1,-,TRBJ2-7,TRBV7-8,TGTGCCAGCAGCTCCCAGACAGGGGCCGAGCAGTACTTC,CASSSQTGAEQYF